The present TCR beta chain was sequenced within a study of CD8+CD57+ T cells in acquired aplastic anemia. This clonotype was observed once. The CDR3 length is 13 residues. Germline V lookup: CDR1 KGHDR, CDR2 SFDVKD. V was trimmed by 7 bases and J by 5 bases, leaving 13 bases between them. The template used for profiling TCR beta VDJ and CDR3 was genomic DNA. In TCRdb, the reads were re-called with MiXCR into one record per CDR3 protein. The table shows some 130,000 distinct CDR3 sequences, with around two fifths occurring only once. The receptor was isolated from a human donor in good health, serving as a control. The chain couples TRBV24-1 to TRBJ1-2; no reliable D call. Sequenced sample: sorted CD4+, CD8+, or CD8+CD57+ T cells (not recorded which) from PBMCs. The CDR3 coding sequence is TGTGCCACCAGAAACTGGGATATTTATGGCTACACCTTC. Amino acid sequence: CATRNWDIYGYTF.